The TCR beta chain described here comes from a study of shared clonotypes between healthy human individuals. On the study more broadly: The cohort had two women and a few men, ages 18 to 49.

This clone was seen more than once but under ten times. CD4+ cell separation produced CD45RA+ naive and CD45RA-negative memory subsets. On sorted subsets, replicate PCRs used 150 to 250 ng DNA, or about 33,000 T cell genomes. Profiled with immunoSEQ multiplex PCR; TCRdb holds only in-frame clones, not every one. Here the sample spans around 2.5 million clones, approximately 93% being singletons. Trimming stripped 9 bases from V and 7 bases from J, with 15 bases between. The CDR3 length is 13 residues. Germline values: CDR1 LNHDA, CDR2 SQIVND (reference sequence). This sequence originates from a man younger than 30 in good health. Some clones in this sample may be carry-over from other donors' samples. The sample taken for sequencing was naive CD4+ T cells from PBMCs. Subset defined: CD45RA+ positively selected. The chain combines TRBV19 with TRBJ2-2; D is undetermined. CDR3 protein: CASQFYVGGELFF. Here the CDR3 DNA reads TGTGCCAGCCAATTCTATGTGGGCGGGGAGCTGTTTTTT.